One and the same sample provided the 20 T cell receptor beta chains below, sequenced in a study of spatial heterogeneity in lung cancer. Time point defined: blood at routine non-recurrence follow-up after resection. TCRdb reprocessed the 5' RACE reads via MiXCR and lists one record per CDR3 protein. Among some 32,000 distinct CDR3 sequences listed, 8% to 13% were seen once. The sequences come from PBMCs, collected at follow-up. The receptors were gathered from a female donor with early-stage non-small cell lung cancer.

This clonotype was observed at least ten times. The chain links TRBV7-2 to TRBJ2-7, with 7 bases that match TRBD1. Germline CDR1 SGHTA, CDR2 FQGNSA. CDR3 length: 16 residues. With V trimmed by 5 bases and J by 1 base, 11 bases remained unmatched. The CDR3 is CASSPRNDRVSYEQYF. The CDR3 DNA reads TGTGCCAGCAGCCCGAGAAACGACAGGGTGTCCTACGAGCAGTACTTC.

The chain employs TRBV9 and TRBJ2-7; 9 nucleotides line up with TRBD2. The CDR3 runs to 18 residues. Germline CDR1 is SGDLS and CDR2 is YYNGEE. The J segment lost 1 base and the V segment lost 4 bases, leaving 15 bases of the junction unmatched. The CDR3 region is CASSPPGLAPLASYEQYF. CDR3 coding DNA: TGTGCCAGCAGCCCACCGGGACTAGCTCCCTTAGCTTCCTACGAGCAGTACTTC.

This clonotype was detected many times. This chain uses TRBV24-1 with TRBJ2-3; no clear D gene. This CDR3 has 15 amino acids. The germline gives CDR1 KGHDR, CDR2 SFDVKD. The V end lost 4 bases, the J end lost 0 bases, and 10 bases lay between the germline ends. The CDR3: CATSDPTPSTDTQYF. The CDR3 bases are TGTGCCACCAGTGACCCGACACCCAGCACAGATACGCAGTATTTT.

This clonotype turned up a few times. The CDR3 loop is CASMGSSYEQYF. In DNA form, the CDR3 reads TGCGCCAGCATGGGATCCTCCTACGAGCAGTACTTC. The chain combines TRBV5-1 with TRBJ2-7; D is unresolved. Per the germline V gene, CDR1 is SGHRS and CDR2 is YFSETQ. This CDR3 comprises 12 residues. V gave up 6 bases and J gave up 0 bases, with 7 bases separating them.

This clonotype was counted only a few times. The V call is TRBV20-1, the J call TRBJ1-5; no reliable D call. The germline gives CDR1 DFQATT, CDR2 SNEGSKA (reference sequence). V was clipped by 3 bases and J by 0 bases, with 18 bases between them. The CDR3 is made up of 17 amino acids. CDR3 nucleotides: TGCAGTGCTAGTCCCCCTCGGCACGAGTATAGCAATCAGCCCCAGCATTTT. It encodes CSASPPRHEYSNQPQHF.

V and J are TRBV19 and TRBJ1-3; 7 positions match TRBD1. With 3 bases clipped from V and 0 bases from J, the junction kept 17 bases outside the gene matches. The V gene's germline CDR1 is LNHDA and CDR2 SQIVND (reference sequence). This CDR3 spans 20 amino acids. CDR3 coding DNA: TGTGCCAGTAGTATCTACCGGGACAGCGTACTACCGAGCTCTGGAAACACCATATATTTT. Its translation is CASSIYRDSVLPSSGNTIYF.

This clonotype was detected ten times or more. The rearrangement links TRBV10-3 to TRBJ2-5; D ambiguous. This CDR3 contains 13 residues. V was trimmed by 2 bases and J by 2 bases, leaving 6 bases between them. CDR1 and CDR2 (germline): ENHRY, SYGVKD. The chain's CDR3 is CAISEVGQETQYF. As DNA, the CDR3 is TGTGCCATCAGTGAGGTCGGGCAAGAGACCCAGTACTTC.

The chain links TRBV28 to TRBJ1-6; D is possibly TRBD1 (6 bases). Germline CDR1 MDHEN, CDR2 SYDVKM. The ends were cut back, 1 base at V and 6 bases at J, with 10 bases in the middle. The CDR3 is 15 residues long. CDR3 DNA: TGTGCCAGCAGTTTATCGGGGGGCCCTAATTCACCCCTCCACTTT. Protein: CASSLSGGPNSPLHF.

Many counts were recorded for this clonotype. The chain has TRBV11-2 and TRBJ2-1; possible D gene TRBD2, 5 bases. V lost 5 bases and J lost 8, with 16 bases in between. The CDR3 is 14 residues long. CDR1 SGHAT and CDR2 FQNNGV come from the germline V gene. CDR3 protein: CASSPTTLSDEQFF. The CDR3, as DNA: TGTGCCAGCAGCCCGACTACTCTCTCCGATGAGCAGTTCTTC.

This clonotype was observed at least ten times. V gene TRBV20-1 combines with J gene TRBJ2-1; D gene unclear. Germline V lookup: CDR1 DFQATT, CDR2 SNEGSKA (reference sequence). The CDR3 totals 10 residues. Trimming stripped 5 bases from V and 3 bases from J, with 2 bases between. In DNA form, the CDR3 reads TGCAGTGCTTTCTACAATGAGCAGTTCTTC. Its protein is CSAFYNEQFF.

This clonotype was picked up a small number of times. The chain carries TRBV20-1 and TRBJ1-2; D is undetermined. The V gene's germline CDR1 is DFQATT and CDR2 SNEGSKA (reference sequence). The germline V and J ends were trimmed by 3 bases and 1 base, with 6 bases remaining between them. CDR3 size: 12 residues. This CDR3 is CSARAINYGYTF. The CDR3 DNA follows: TGCAGTGCTAGGGCGATTAACTATGGCTACACCTTC.

In this sample, this clonotype turned up many times. The chain uses TRBV7-8 and TRBJ2-3; D not resolved. The V gene's germline CDR1 is SGHVS and CDR2 FQNEAQ. The CDR3 has 15 amino acids. The V end was cut by 5 bases, the J end by 4 bases, with 16 bases between. The CDR3 DNA sequence: TGTGCCAGCAGCGCAGTATCCCTAGGGCCAGATACGCAGTATTTT. This sequence encodes CASSAVSLGPDTQYF.

This clonotype came up a few times. The chain carries TRBV28 and TRBJ1-5; TRBD1 is a possible D gene (5 bases). The CDR3 has 15 amino acids. Germline V lookup: CDR1 MDHEN, CDR2 SYDVKM. Trimming left V 5 bases short and J 2 bases short, with 13 bases between. CDR3 sequence reads: CASSTTGLGNQPQHF. In nucleotides, the CDR3 is TGTGCCAGCAGTACAACAGGCTTAGGCAATCAGCCCCAGCATTTT.

Only a few counts were recorded for this clonotype. This chain uses TRBV30 with TRBJ1-5; tentatively, D is TRBD1 (5 bases). The ends were cut back, 5 bases at V and 1 base at J, with 9 bases in the middle. The CDR3 runs to 13 residues. CDR1 is GTSNPN, CDR2 SVGIG, per germline (reference sequence). CDR3 region: CAWSGLSNQPQHF. The CDR3, as DNA: TGTGCCTGGTCAGGGTTAAGCAATCAGCCCCAGCATTTT.

Ten or more counts support this clonotype. For the CDR3, the DNA is TGCGCCAGCAGCTACGAGCAAGAGACCCAGTACTTC. Translating gives CASSYEQETQYF. The rearrangement uses TRBV5-1 and TRBJ2-5; D ambiguous. This CDR3 has 12 amino acids. Germline CDR1 SGHRS, CDR2 YFSETQ. The ends were cut back, 3 bases at V and 2 bases at J, with 5 bases in the middle.

This clonotype appeared many times. V and J are TRBV7-9 and TRBJ1-2; 9 bases align to TRBD1. With V trimmed by 2 bases and J by 2 bases, 9 bases remained unmatched. The CDR3 totals 17 residues. Per germline, CDR1 SEHNR and CDR2 FQNEAQ (reference sequence). The CDR3 region is CASSLPYWDRVNYGYTF. In DNA, the CDR3 is TGTGCCAGCAGCTTACCATACTGGGACAGGGTCAACTATGGCTACACCTTC.

This clonotype was seen many times. The rearrangement joins TRBV28 to TRBJ2-7; perhaps TRBD2 as D (7 bases). Trimming left V 6 bases short and J 3 bases short, with 18 bases between. CDR3 length equals 15 residues. Germline assignment: CDR1 MDHEN and CDR2 SYDVKM. As DNA, the CDR3 is TGTGCCAGCAGCCCAGGGGAGGGGGAACGCTACGAGCAGTACTTC. Protein: CASSPGEGERYEQYF.

This clonotype occurred a few times. V and J are TRBV10-3 and TRBJ1-1; no firm D call. The CDR3 is 15 residues long. Trimming removed 2 bases from V and 1 base from J, with 11 bases in between. From germline, CDR1 is ENHRY and CDR2 SYGVKD. CDR3 in amino acids: CAISEGERSNTEAFF. The DNA for the CDR3 is TGTGCCATCAGTGAGGGGGAGAGATCGAACACTGAAGCTTTCTTT.

In this sample, this clonotype turned up many times. The rearrangement links TRBV11-2 to TRBJ2-5; 9 bases are a match to TRBD2. Germline loops: CDR1 SGHAT, CDR2 FQNNGV. CDR3 length equals 17 residues. Trimming at V came to 5 bases and at J to 1 base, leaving 11 bases not matched to a gene. Here the CDR3 reads CASSATPAGGPQETQYF. For the CDR3, the DNA is TGTGCCAGCAGCGCTACGCCAGCGGGGGGACCCCAAGAGACCCAGTACTTC.

In its sample, this clonotype was seen many times. J is TRBJ1-5 and V is TRBV7-2; tentative D call: TRBD1 (5 bases). The CDR3 has 13 amino acids. Between the trimmed V and J ends, which lost 4 bases and 7 bases, there was a span of 11 bases. Per the germline V gene, CDR1 is SGHTA and CDR2 is FQGNSA. The CDR3 sequence is CASSSQGNQPQHF. CDR3 sequence (DNA): TGTGCCAGCAGCTCCCAGGGTAACCAGCCCCAGCATTTT.